This TCR beta chain emerged from a study of cytomegalovirus exposure and HLA in healthy donors. Study results and limitations: The study dropped some indistinguishable V segments, TRBV6-2 and TRBV6-3 among them. The majority of CMV-associated TCR beta chains were reported as apparently HLA-restricted in a later analysis.

This CDR3 spans 16 amino acids. After removal of 1 base from V and 7 bases from J, the junction contained 7 bases not matched to a gene. Germline values: CDR1 SGHRS, CDR2 YFSETQ. The PCR was carried out with 60 Vbeta primers and 13 Jbeta primers. Data came from immunoSEQ multiplex PCR; TCRdb stores just in-frame clones and leaves some out. Of roughly 120,000 clones detected, 77% appear once; the ten largest clones hold approximately 5.5%. In the case of this clone: Its matching antigen is unknown.

The sequence was obtained from a man younger than 30 in good health and CMV-seropositive. The gene calls are TRBV5-1 and TRBJ2-4; 11 nucleotides match TRBD2. The sequenced sample was PBMCs. The CDR3 coding sequence is TGCGCCAGCAGCTTGTCGCTAGCGGGAGGAGGGAACATTCAGTACTTC. Its protein is CASSLSLAGGGNIQYF.